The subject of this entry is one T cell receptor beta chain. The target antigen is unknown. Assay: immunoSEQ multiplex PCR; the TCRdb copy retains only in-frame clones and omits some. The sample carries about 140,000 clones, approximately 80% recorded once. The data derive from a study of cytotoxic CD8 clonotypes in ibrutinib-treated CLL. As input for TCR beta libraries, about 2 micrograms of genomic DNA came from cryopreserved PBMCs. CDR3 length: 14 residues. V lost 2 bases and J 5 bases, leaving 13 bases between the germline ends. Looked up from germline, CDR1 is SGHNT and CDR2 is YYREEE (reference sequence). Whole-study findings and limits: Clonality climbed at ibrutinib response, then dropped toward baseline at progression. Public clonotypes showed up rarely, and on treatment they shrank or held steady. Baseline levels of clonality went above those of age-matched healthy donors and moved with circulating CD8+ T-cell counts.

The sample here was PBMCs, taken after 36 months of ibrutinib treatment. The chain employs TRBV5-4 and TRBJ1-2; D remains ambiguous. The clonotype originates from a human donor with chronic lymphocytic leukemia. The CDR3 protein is CASSFGGNHYGYTF. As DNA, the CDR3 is TGTGCCAGCAGCTTTGGCGGGAACCATTATGGCTACACCTTC.